Following are 23 T cell receptor beta chains from one sample sequenced in a study of CXCR3-negative and CXCR3-positive naive CD8 T cells. Study results and caveats: Hydrophobicity was higher for TRB CDR3s found in CXCR3-positive naive cells than in CXCR3-negative naive cells.

The antigens of these receptors remain unknown. Through 5' RACE with UMI labels, the TRB cDNA libraries were prepared. Using the 5' RACE reads, TCRdb records one entry per CDR3 protein without DNA. The sample holds around 84,000 distinct CDR3 sequences. The sequenced sample was naive CXCR3+ CD8+ T cells from blood. The subset denotes: CD45RO-CCR7+CD27+CD95- naive CD8+ T cells expressing CXCR3 (TNR3+). The source of these receptors is a human donor in good health. Some clones in this sample may be carry-over from other donors' samples.

The rearrangement uses TRBV12-3 or TRBV12-4 and TRBJ1-2; the TCRdb call, TRBD1, lacks DNA for checking. CDR3 size: 14 residues. The CDR3 protein is CASSPPGGVDGYTF.

The chain carries TRBV10-3 and TRBJ1-3. The germline CDR1 and CDR2 sequences are ENHRY and SYGVKD. The CDR3 sequence is 15 residues long. CDR3 residues: CAISPSLNSGNTIYF.

The CDR3 region is CASSSLAGGPAGELFF. The chain employs TRBV28 and TRBJ2-2; TCRdb's D call, TRBD2, is unchecked because there is no DNA. The CDR3 is 16 residues long. The germline CDR1 and CDR2 sequences are MDHEN and SYDVKM.

This sequence joins TRBV6-5 and TRBJ2-7; checking the TCRdb D call of TRBD2 is not possible without DNA. The CDR3 loop spans 12 amino acids. The germline CDR1 and CDR2 sequences are MNHEY and SVGAGI. CDR3: CASSYPAGEQYF.

The chain couples TRBV28 to TRBJ2-2; TCRdb's D gene call, TRBD1, goes unchecked for lack of DNA. Germline CDR1 MDHEN, CDR2 SYDVKM. The CDR3 is made up of 16 amino acids. The chain's CDR3 is CATPLRRGQSTGELFF. The full variable domain, rest sourced from reference TRBV28 and TRBJ2-2, is DVKVTQSSRYLVKRTGEKVFLECVQDMDHENMFWYRQDPGLGLRLIYFSYDVKMKEKGDIPEGYSVSREKKERFSLILESASTNQTSMYLCATPLRRGQSTGELFFGEGSRLTVL.

The chain links TRBV25-1 to TRBJ2-7. The CDR3 runs to 13 residues. The germline CDR1 and CDR2 sequences are MGHDK and SYGVNS. The CDR3 loop reads CASSESDGYEQYF.

V gene TRBV25-1 combines with J gene TRBJ2-1. The CDR3 has 13 residues. Germline CDR1 MGHDK, CDR2 SYGVNS. CDR3 amino acids: CASGRDSYNEQFF.

The V and J genes are TRBV29-1 and TRBJ2-7; the TRBD1 assignment by TCRdb is unverifiable without DNA. The CDR3 is 15 residues long. CDR1 is SQVTM and CDR2 is ANQGSEA in the germline V gene. CDR3 region: CSVPSASGQMGEQYF.

The V and J genes are TRBV7-9 and TRBJ2-1; the D gene TCRdb calls, TRBD1, cannot be checked with no DNA. Germline CDR1 and CDR2: SEHNR and FQNEAQ (reference sequence). The CDR3 has 13 residues. The CDR3 spells CASTQEGEGEQFF.

This sequence joins TRBV21-1 and TRBJ2-5; with no DNA, the TCRdb D assignment of TRBD2 cannot be verified. TRBV21-1 is a recognized pseudogene. This CDR3 region has 19 residues. CDR3 amino acids: CAPTIPSSGTERPQETQYF.

The chain has TRBV7-9 and TRBJ2-7; TCRdb selects TRBD1, and the lack of DNA leaves this call unchecked. This CDR3 has 14 amino acids. From germline, CDR1 is SEHNR and CDR2 FQNEAQ (reference sequence). CDR3 in amino acids: CASSPRTGSYEQYF.

V and J are TRBV6-2 or TRBV6-3 and TRBJ1-1. Germline-derived CDR1 and CDR2 are MNHEY and SVGEGT. The CDR3 spans 20 residues. CDR3 in amino acids: CASSYSGKHGQRGTNTEAFF.

The V gene is TRBV27, the J gene TRBJ2-3; the D call of TRBD1 rests on TCRdb alone, since no DNA is present to check it. Germline lookup yields CDR1 MNHEY and CDR2 SMNVEV (reference sequence). CDR3 length equals 15 residues. This CDR3 is CASSTPGARTDTQYF.

This chain uses TRBV6-6 with TRBJ1-2; TCRdb returns TRBD1, unconfirmable since there is no DNA. The V gene's germline CDR1 is MNHNY and CDR2 SVGAGI (reference sequence). CDR3 length equals 15 residues. CDR3 in amino acids: CASSYSRQGDYGYTF.

The genes are TRBV7-9 and TRBJ1-1; TCRdb's D call, TRBD1, is unchecked because there is no DNA. CDR3 length: 14 amino acids. Germline V CDR1 and CDR2: SEHNR, FQNEAQ (reference sequence). CDR3 protein: CASSPRGEGTEAFF.

V gene TRBV20-1 combines with J gene TRBJ2-3; TCRdb's assignment of TRBD1 cannot be checked, as there is no DNA. This CDR3 has 15 residues. The germline gives CDR1 DFQATT, CDR2 SNEGSKA (reference sequence). CDR3: CSARESPTSTDTQYF.

This rearrangement joins TRBV5-1 to TRBJ1-1; without DNA, the TCRdb call of TRBD1 cannot be checked. Germline CDR1 is SGHRS and CDR2 is YFSETQ. The CDR3 is 17 amino acids. Here the CDR3 reads CASSLGGSVVGDTEAFF.

The chain couples TRBV7-3 to TRBJ2-1; TCRdb's D call, TRBD2, is unchecked because there is no DNA. This CDR3 has 15 residues. CDR1 and CDR2 from the germline V gene are SGHTA and FQGTGA. The CDR3 sequence is CASSLSGRRYNEQFF.

The chain employs TRBV6-2 or TRBV6-3 and TRBJ2-5; the D call of TRBD2 rests on TCRdb alone, since no DNA is present to check it. Per germline, CDR1 MNHEY and CDR2 SVGEGT. The CDR3 has 13 amino acids. The CDR3 here is CASRPGLVETQYF.

V usage is TRBV5-1 and J usage is TRBJ2-7; the TCRdb call, TRBD1, lacks DNA for checking. Germline values: CDR1 SGHRS, CDR2 YFSETQ. The CDR3 runs to 14 residues. CDR3 sequence reads: CASSFWDSPYEQYF. The whole variable domain, filled in from reference TRBV5-1 and TRBJ2-7, reads KAGVTQTPRYLIKTRGQQVTLSCSPISGHRSVSWYQQTPGQGLQFLFEYFSETQRNKGNFPGRFSGRQFSNSRSEMNVSTLELGDSALYLCASSFWDSPYEQYFGPGTRLTVT.

The V and J genes are TRBV5-1 and TRBJ2-1; there is no DNA to check the TCRdb D call of TRBD2. The CDR3 has 17 amino acids. Looked up from germline, CDR1 is SGHRS and CDR2 is YFSETQ. The CDR3 reads CASSLGQGGREHGEQFF.

The chain recombines TRBV20-1 with TRBJ2-7; there is no DNA to check the TCRdb D call of TRBD2. The CDR3 totals 15 residues. Germline CDR1 is DFQATT and CDR2 is SNEGSKA (reference sequence). The CDR3 spells CSARDQAEKSYEQYF.

J is TRBJ2-1 and V is TRBV6-5. Germline CDR1 and CDR2: MNHEY and SVGAGI. The CDR3 loop spans 13 amino acids. The CDR3 loop reads CASSTRWTNEQFF.